Listed here are 22 T cell receptor beta chains from one sample, sequenced in a study of blood T cell repertoires in COVID-19. Method: immunoSEQ multiplex PCR; TCRdb's copy keeps in-frame clones and lacks some. The table records 90,000 to 120,000 clones, about four fifths of them present only once. The source material was peripheral blood. These TCRs come from a human donor in a cohort sampled during active COVID-19.

The rearrangement joins TRBV6-6 to TRBJ1-1, with TRBD1 matching 9 bases. The germline V gene encodes CDR1 MNHNY and CDR2 SVGAGI (reference sequence). The CDR3 runs to 16 residues. Trimming cost V 2 bases and J 3 bases; bases outside gene matches: 7. The CDR3 reads CASSYPRTGEDTEAFF. CDR3 coding DNA: TGTGCCAGCAGTTACCCCCGGACAGGGGAGGACACTGAAGCTTTCTTT.

The chain recombines TRBV28 with TRBJ1-2, with no clear D. CDR3 length: 12 residues. Trimming stripped 5 bases from V and 4 bases from J, with 8 bases between. Germline CDR1 and CDR2: MDHEN and SYDVKM. The CDR3: CASSPGSYGYTF. CDR3 nucleotides: TGTGCCAGCAGTCCGGGGAGCTATGGCTACACCTTC.

This clone was found a few times. This rearrangement joins TRBV24-1 to TRBJ2-2; TRBD1 matches 9 bases. Trimming removed 3 bases from V and 1 base from J; junction bases left unmatched: 8. The CDR3 is 18 amino acids. The germline CDR1 and CDR2 sequences are KGHDR and SFDVKD. The CDR3 is CATSDPAWGQGNTGELFF. The DNA of the CDR3 is TGTGCCACCAGTGATCCTGCGTGGGGACAGGGGAACACCGGGGAGCTGTTTTTT.

This clone was recorded once. The chain couples TRBV11-2 to TRBJ2-2, with a tentative D call TRBD2 (6 bases). CDR1 is SGHAT and CDR2 is FQNNGV in the germline V gene. This CDR3 contains 18 residues. Trimming pared 1 base from V and 5 bases from J, leaving 20 bases between. The CDR3, as DNA: TGTGCCAGCAGCTTAGGGGTTGGGGGACTCCTTGGAACCGGGGAGCTGTTTTTT. This translates into CASSLGVGGLLGTGELFF.

The J gene is TRBJ2-3, the V gene TRBV11-3; 12 bases align to TRBD1. CDR1 is SGHNT and CDR2 is YENEEA in the germline V gene. Trimming removed 5 bases from V and 6 bases from J; junction bases left unmatched: 9. CDR3 length: 16 amino acids. CDR3 amino acids: CASSPPRDRGLDTQYF. DNA of the CDR3: TGTGCCAGCAGCCCCCCCCGGGACAGGGGGCTGGATACGCAGTATTTT.

This chain uses TRBV7-8 with TRBJ2-3; D may be TRBD2 (5 bases). V lost 4 bases and J lost 10, with 15 bases in between. The CDR3 length is 13 residues. The germline gives CDR1 SGHVS, CDR2 FQNEAQ. CDR3 nucleotide sequence: TGTGCCAGCAGCTCATCGGGGATCAGGCCGCAGTATTTT. Its translation: CASSSSGIRPQYF.

This sequence joins TRBV9 and TRBJ2-5, with D maybe TRBD2 (5 bases). Germline V gene lookup returns CDR1 SGDLS and CDR2 YYNGEE. The V and J ends lost 4 bases and 2 bases respectively, with 12 bases between them. This CDR3 is 14 amino acids long. The DNA of the CDR3 is TGTGCCAGCAGCCCCAGTAGGACTCAAGAGACCCAGTACTTC. Protein product: CASSPSRTQETQYF.

The J gene is TRBJ2-2, the V gene TRBV6-2 or TRBV6-3; the match to TRBD1 covers 9 bases. V was clipped by 5 bases and J by 6 bases; unmatched bases: 4. Germline assignment: CDR1 MNHEY and CDR2 SVGEGT. This CDR3 contains 14 residues. In nucleotides, the CDR3 is TGTGCCAGCAGTCAACAGGGGGCCCCCGGGGAGCTGTTTTTT. Translation: CASSQQGAPGELFF.

In its sample, this clone was seen a few times. V usage is TRBV4-3 and J usage is TRBJ1-6; the D is unclear. Looked up from germline, CDR1 is LGHNA and CDR2 is YSLEER. V was shortened by 1 base and J by 7 bases, with 8 bases between the two germline ends. The CDR3 consists of 14 residues. The CDR3 region has the DNA TGCGCCAGCAGCCAAGCAGAAAAGAATTCACCCCTCCACTTT. This gives the protein CASSQAEKNSPLHF.

V and J are TRBV6-2 or TRBV6-3 and TRBJ2-5; D possibly corresponds to TRBD2 (7 bases). The CDR3 length is 14 residues. CDR1 and CDR2 (germline): MNHEY, SVGEGT. Trimming pared 5 bases from V and 5 bases from J, leaving 15 bases between. The CDR3 bases are TGTGCCAGCAGTACTGGGGGGGGGCGCGAGACCCAGTACTTC. Its translation is CASSTGGGRETQYF.

The chain couples TRBV7-9 to TRBJ1-1; 10 nucleotides agree with TRBD1. V lost 4 bases, J lost 1 base, and 3 bases stayed unmatched. Looked up from germline, CDR1 is SEHNR and CDR2 is FQNEAQ (reference sequence). CDR3 size: 15 residues. The CDR3 here is CASSSWTGGNTEAFF. In DNA, the CDR3 is TGTGCCAGCAGCTCGTGGACAGGGGGGAACACTGAAGCTTTCTTT.

V usage is TRBV24-1 and J usage is TRBJ2-1; 13 bases are a match to TRBD2. CDR1 and CDR2 (germline): KGHDR, SFDVKD. There are 17 residues in the CDR3. The V segment lost 3 bases and the J segment 4 bases; nucleotides outside the gene matches: 5. The CDR3 sequence: CATSDPRTSGSYNEQFF. The CDR3 DNA reads as TGTGCCACCAGTGATCCTCGGACTAGCGGGAGTTACAATGAGCAGTTCTTC.

The DNA for the CDR3 is TGTGCCAGTAGTCAAAGGGGGCCTGAAGCTTTCTTT. Residues: CASSQRGPEAFF. V and J are TRBV19 and TRBJ1-1; 7 bases fit TRBD1. This CDR3 comprises 12 residues. From germline, CDR1 is LNHDA and CDR2 SQIVND (reference sequence). The J segment lost 6 bases and the V segment lost 5 bases, leaving 3 bases of the junction unmatched.

The gene calls are TRBV18 and TRBJ2-3; TRBD2 might be the D (6 bases). The CDR3 runs 14 residues. Trimming removed 1 base from V and 4 bases from J, with 9 bases in between. Germline CDR1 reads KGHSH; CDR2 reads LQKENI. In DNA form, the CDR3 reads TGTGCCAGCTCACCACGGCGGGATCCAGATACGCAGTATTTT. It specifies CASSPRRDPDTQYF.

The rearrangement uses TRBV7-9 and TRBJ2-5; 9 nucleotides line up with TRBD2. The CDR3 is made up of 14 amino acids. V shed 0 bases, J shed 6 bases, and the junction held 2 bases outside the gene matches. The germline CDR1 and CDR2 sequences are SEHNR and FQNEAQ (reference sequence). This CDR3 is CASSLAGLAQTQYF. The CDR3 region has the DNA TGTGCCAGCAGCTTAGCCGGACTAGCGCAGACCCAGTACTTC.

The chain joins TRBV7-3 to TRBJ2-1; D perhaps matches TRBD1 (5 bases). V was cut by 5 bases and J by 2 bases, with 16 bases left in between. The CDR3 consists of 16 residues. The germline CDR1 and CDR2 sequences are SGHTA and FQGTGA. The CDR3 sequence is CASSPMGQVAYNEQFF. The CDR3 nucleotides read TGTGCCAGCAGCCCGATGGGGCAGGTGGCCTACAATGAGCAGTTCTTC. Filled out from reference TRBV7-3 and TRBJ2-1, the complete variable domain reads GAGVSQTPSNKVTEKGKYVELRCDPISGHTALYWYRQSLGQGPEFLIYFQGTGAADDSGLPNDRFFAVRPEGSVSTLKIQRTERGDSAVYLCASSPMGQVAYNEQFFGPGTRLTVL.

V and J are TRBV7-9 and TRBJ2-4; D is uncertain. The CDR3 spans 16 residues. V shed 3 bases and J shed 3 bases, with 15 bases lying between them. Germline loops: CDR1 SEHNR, CDR2 FQNEAQ (reference sequence). The CDR3 DNA is TGTGCCAGCAGCTTTAACAGCCCATCCTTCAAAAACATTCAGTACTTC. The encoded protein is CASSFNSPSFKNIQYF.

The chain has TRBV2 and TRBJ2-1, with 10 nucleotides matching TRBD2. V trimming: 8 bases; J trimming: 3 bases; junction bases outside the gene matches: 4. Germline V gene data show CDR1 as SNHLY and CDR2 as FYNNEI. This CDR3 has 14 residues. CDR3 region: CASAGTSVYNEQFF. The CDR3 DNA reads as TGTGCCAGCGCAGGGACTAGCGTCTACAATGAGCAGTTCTTC.

This chain connects TRBV19 to TRBJ2-3; 8 nucleotides align to TRBD2. The germline V gene has CDR1 LNHDA and CDR2 SQIVND (reference sequence). This CDR3 is 15 amino acids long. V was pared by 3 bases and J by 5 bases, with 7 bases of the junction left unmatched. This chain's CDR3 is CASSIQAGEIDTQYF. The CDR3 DNA is TGTGCCAGTAGTATTCAAGCGGGAGAAATAGATACGCAGTATTTT.

The chain joins TRBV24-1 to TRBJ2-7; D might be TRBD1 (6 bases). Trimming pared 4 bases from V and 5 bases from J, leaving 20 bases between. The CDR3 has 16 residues. CDR1 and CDR2 from the germline V gene are KGHDR and SFDVKD. CDR3 nucleotide sequence: TGTGCCACCAGTGACCACCGGGACACGTCTCTTAACGAGCAGTACTTC. It is translated as CATSDHRDTSLNEQYF.

J is TRBJ1-1 and V is TRBV4-3, with 8 bases identical to TRBD1. CDR1 is LGHNA, CDR2 YSLEER, per germline. This CDR3 comprises 16 residues. With 4 bases clipped from V and 0 bases from J, the junction kept 7 bases outside the gene matches. DNA of the CDR3: TGCGCCAGCAGCCTAGGACAGGGAAAAATGAACACTGAAGCTTTCTTT. Amino acid sequence: CASSLGQGKMNTEAFF.

This chain links TRBV7-9 with TRBJ1-1; D unresolved. The CDR3 sequence is 14 residues long. Trimming pared 3 bases from V and 1 base from J, leaving 9 bases between. Looked up from germline, CDR1 is SEHNR and CDR2 is FQNEAQ (reference sequence). The DNA for the CDR3 is TGTGCCAGCAGCTTGGGAGGTGAGAACACTGAAGCTTTCTTT. Encoded protein: CASSLGGENTEAFF.